The 10 T cell receptor beta chains in this list originate from one sample, sequenced in a study of tumor and adjacent non-tumor tissue in lung cancer. Three rounds of nested PCR, following a modified ARM-PCR protocol, produced the TCRbeta library. TCRdb redid the calling of the multiplex PCR reads with MiXCR, one entry per CDR3 protein. The data contain 90,000 to 100,000 distinct CDR3 sequences, 80% of them seen just once; the ten biggest clones take up about 30%. RNA was extracted from bulk tissue without any cell sorting. This non-tumor lung sample came from over 3 cm beyond the tumor edge. Sequencing input: distant non-tumor lung tissue. The receptors were gathered from a man aged 60 to 69 with small cell lung cancer.

This clonotype was recorded a few times. This may stem from a read error, because a much larger clone lies one nucleotide away. The V call is TRBV6-5, the J call TRBJ1-2, with TRBD1 matching over 7 bases. This CDR3 is 15 amino acids long. Germline values: CDR1 MNHEY, CDR2 SVGAGI. Trimming took 7 bases from V and 3 from J; bases not matched to a gene: 11. CDR3 coding DNA: TGTGCCAGCAAAATCCAGGGGGGGGCTCACTATGGCTACACCTTC. It yields the protein CASKIQGGAHYGYTF.

As concerns this clonotype: This CDR3 fails to terminate in the conserved phenylalanine or tryptophan, so it likely reflects a read error. Because the CDR3's place on the DNA is in doubt, the DNA is left out and the CDR3 is given as listed by TCRdb. The rearrangement links TRBV6-5 to TRBJ1-1; whether TRBD1, the table's D call, matches the DNA was not checked. From its first to its last residue, the CDR3 has 14 amino acids. Germline CDR1 reads MNHEY; CDR2 reads SVGAGI. The CDR3 protein is CASSFKQVNTEALL.

Note on this clonotype: The germline gene is not matched at one end of the junction; a read error may be the cause. The V gene is TRBV7-3, the J gene TRBJ2-3; the D gene is possibly TRBD1 (6 bases). CDR1 SGHTA and CDR2 FQGTGA come from the germline V gene. This CDR3 comprises 15 residues. Written as DNA, the CDR3 is TGTGCCAGCACTTCACGACAGGCTGTAGGAGATACACAGTATTTT. Translated: CASTSRQAVGDTQYF.

In the case of this clonotype: The junction departs from germline at one end; a sequencing error may be responsible. V gene TRBV7-9 combines with J gene TRBJ2-2, with 10 bases that match TRBD1. CDR1 and CDR2 from the germline V gene are SEHNR and FQNEAQ (reference sequence). The CDR3 totals 15 residues. CDR3 sequence (DNA): TGTGCCAGCAGCTCGGGACAGGGGATCACCGGGGAACTGTTTTTT. Amino acid sequence: CASSSGQGITGELFF.

Turning to this clonotype: An end of the junction differs from the germline gene, which may be a read error. This chain links TRBV20-1 with TRBJ2-1; D remains ambiguous. Per germline, CDR1 DFQATT and CDR2 SNEGSKA (reference sequence). The CDR3 spans 13 residues. DNA of the CDR3: TGCAGTGTTAGAGGACCAATACAGAATGAGCAGTTCTTC. It encodes CSVRGPIQNEQFF.

To note about this clonotype: The junction departs from germline at one end; a sequencing error may be responsible. The chain uses TRBV20-1 and TRBJ2-3; the match to TRBD2 covers 9 bases. This CDR3 is 20 amino acids long. The germline V gene has CDR1 DFQATT and CDR2 SNEGSKA (reference sequence). CDR3 protein: CSARAGAGRLADISTDTQYF. In DNA form, the CDR3 reads TGCAGTGCTAGAGCCGGCGCGGGGAGACTAGCGGACATTAGCACTGATACGCAGTATTTT.

Points on this clonotype: Since the CDR3 does not end with the conserved phenylalanine or tryptophan, this likely comes from a read error. The CDR3 spells CSMPGEGSSYNEQFL. In DNA, the CDR3 is TGTAGCATGCCGGGTGAAGGCAGCTCCTACAATGAGCAGTTCCTC. The J gene is TRBJ2-1, the V gene TRBV29-1; D unresolved. Germline V gene lookup returns CDR1 SQVTM and CDR2 ANQGSEA. The CDR3 covers 15 residues.

As for this clonotype: No conserved phenylalanine or tryptophan is present at the end of the CDR3, so a read error is the likely explanation. V is TRBV5-5 and J is TRBJ2-3, with 10 bases lining up with TRBD2. Per germline, CDR1 SGHKS and CDR2 YYEKEE (reference sequence). The CDR3 has 16 amino acids. The V segment lost 0 bases and the J segment 6 bases; nucleotides outside the gene matches: 7. The CDR3 protein is CASSLELAGDRDTQYS. The CDR3 DNA sequence: TGTGCCAGCAGCTTGGAGCTAGCGGGAGATCGGGATACGCAGTATTCT.

The V gene is TRBV6-1, the J gene TRBJ2-1, with no clear D. Trimming cost V 3 bases and J 9 bases, with 12 bases left between them. Germline V gene sequence: CDR1 MNHNS, CDR2 SASEGT. The CDR3 contains 13 residues. Here the CDR3 DNA reads TGTGCCAGCAGTGACATTAGAGCCAGTGAGCAGTTCTTC. It translates to CASSDIRASEQFF.

Comment on this clonotype: A read error may be the cause here, since a much bigger clone is one base away. The chain carries TRBV11-3 and TRBJ1-1; TRBD1 might be the D (5 bases). The ends were cut back, 3 bases at V and 8 bases at J, with 19 bases in the middle. The CDR3 totals 15 residues. The germline V gene has CDR1 SGHNT and CDR2 YENEEA. Here the CDR3 reads CASSLGLQVQSEAFF. DNA of the CDR3: TGTGCCAGCAGCTTGGGTTTACAGGTCCAATCGGAAGCTTTCTTT.